Following are 23 T cell receptor beta chains from one sample sequenced in a study of T cell responses to AZD1222 COVID-19 vaccine. Method: immunoSEQ multiplex PCR; TCRdb's copy keeps in-frame clones and lacks some. The profile covers roughly 120,000 clones, with 84% appearing a single time and about 9.5% taken by the ten largest. The sequencing used peripheral blood, collected on day 0 of AZD1222 vaccination. The receptor set was obtained from an adult in good health.

The chain combines TRBV7-3 with TRBJ2-2; tentative D call: TRBD2 (6 bases). The germline CDR1 and CDR2 sequences are SGHTA and FQGTGA. V lost 1 base and J lost 6, with 15 bases in between. This CDR3 has 16 residues. Here the CDR3 reads CASSLSTSRAAGELFF. CDR3 DNA: TGTGCCAGCAGCTTAAGTACTAGCCGGGCGGCCGGGGAGCTGTTTTTT. The whole variable domain, remainder taken from reference TRBV7-3 and TRBJ2-2, is GAGVSQTPSNKVTEKGKYVELRCDPISGHTALYWYRQSLGQGPEFLIYFQGTGAADDSGLPNDRFFAVRPEGSVSTLKIQRTERGDSAVYLCASSLSTSRAAGELFFGEGSRLTVL.

This chain links TRBV5-1 with TRBJ2-3; D remains ambiguous. CDR3 size: 13 residues. Trimming took off 2 bases at V and 6 bases at J, with 10 bases between the two ends. Germline V lookup: CDR1 SGHRS, CDR2 YFSETQ. CDR3 nucleotides: TGCGCCAGCAGCTTTGGTGAGTGGGATACGCAGTATTTT. It translates to CASSFGEWDTQYF.

The V and J genes are TRBV5-4 and TRBJ2-7; D possibly uses TRBD1 or TRBD2 (5 bases each). V gave up 3 bases and J gave up 6 bases, with 16 bases separating them. Germline CDR1 is SGHNT and CDR2 is YYREEE (reference sequence). The CDR3 length is 14 residues. The CDR3 sequence: CASSSTGTSGEQYF. The CDR3 coding sequence is TGTGCCAGCAGCTCAACCGGGACCTCGGGCGAGCAGTACTTC.

This chain joins TRBV3-1 (or the pseudogene TRBV3-2) and TRBJ1-1; no clear D gene. Trimming cost V 2 bases and J 1 base, with 5 bases left between them. This CDR3 has 13 residues. Germline V gene data show CDR1 as LGHDT and CDR2 as YNNKEL (reference sequence). The CDR3 here is CASSQSGNTEAFF. The CDR3 DNA sequence: TGTGCCAGCAGCCAATCCGGGAACACTGAAGCTTTCTTT.

The CDR3 DNA is TGTGCCAGCAGTGAGACAGCGGCTAATGAAAAACTGTTTTTT. Translating it yields CASSETAANEKLFF. The rearrangement uses TRBV2 and TRBJ1-4; possible D gene TRBD1, 5 bases. This CDR3 region has 14 residues. CDR1 SNHLY and CDR2 FYNNEI come from the germline V gene. With 3 bases removed from V and 3 bases from J, the gap between germline ends came to 8 bases.

This clone was seen only once. V is TRBV7-2 and J is TRBJ1-5, with a tentative D call TRBD1 (6 bases). Germline CDR1 reads SGHTA; CDR2 reads FQGNSA. The CDR3 loop spans 14 amino acids. Trimming took 5 bases from V and 3 from J, leaving 11 bases between them. This chain's CDR3 is CASSPGQNNQPQHF. The CDR3 DNA is TGTGCCAGCAGCCCGGGACAAAACAATCAGCCCCAGCATTTT.

This chain links TRBV5-8 with TRBJ2-5; D possibly corresponds to TRBD1 (6 bases). The CDR3 totals 15 residues. Germline-derived CDR1 and CDR2 are SGHTS and YDEGEE. Between the trimmed V and J ends, which lost 4 bases and 1 base, there was a span of 14 bases. The CDR3 DNA reads TGTGCCAGCAGCCCCCAGGGACACCTCCAAGAGACCCAGTACTTC. This gives the protein CASSPQGHLQETQYF.

This clone was seen at least ten times. The gene calls are TRBV19 and TRBJ1-5; perhaps TRBD1 as D (6 bases). Trimming took off 3 bases at V and 4 bases at J, with 10 bases between the two ends. CDR3 length: 14 amino acids. Germline V lookup: CDR1 LNHDA, CDR2 SQIVND (reference sequence). The CDR3: CASSIWTVNQPQHF. In DNA form, the CDR3 reads TGTGCCAGTAGTATCTGGACAGTTAATCAGCCCCAGCATTTT.

The chain links TRBV28 to TRBJ2-2; 9 bases line up with TRBD2. Germline lookup yields CDR1 MDHEN and CDR2 SYDVKM. V lost 5 bases, J lost 6 bases, and 4 bases stayed unmatched. The CDR3 length is 14 residues. The CDR3 nucleotides are TGTGCCAGCAGTCATAGCGGGAGTCCCGGGGAGCTGTTTTTT. It is translated as CASSHSGSPGELFF.

This clone was recorded a few times. The J gene is TRBJ2-2, the V gene TRBV7-2; 12 nucleotides line up with TRBD1. V shed 3 bases, J shed 4 bases, and the junction held 9 bases outside the gene matches. This CDR3 is 18 amino acids long. Germline V gene lookup returns CDR1 SGHTA and CDR2 FQGNSA. The CDR3 DNA reads TGTGCCAGCAGCTTTGAGTGGGACAGGGGGCTTGGCACCGGGGAGCTGTTTTTT. Encoded protein: CASSFEWDRGLGTGELFF.

The chain couples TRBV7-9 to TRBJ1-5; D gene ambiguous. The length of the CDR3 is 15 residues. The germline gives CDR1 SEHNR, CDR2 FQNEAQ (reference sequence). V lost 5 bases and J 4 bases, leaving 15 bases between the germline ends. CDR3 amino acids: CASSPPGNLNQPQHF. CDR3 in DNA: TGTGCCAGCAGCCCCCCGGGAAATCTGAATCAGCCCCAGCATTTT.

This chain links TRBV28 with TRBJ1-1; D gene unclear. Germline-derived CDR1 and CDR2 are MDHEN and SYDVKM. The V gene lost 5 bases and the J gene lost 0 bases, with 7 bases spanning the gap. The CDR3 spans 13 residues. The CDR3 spells CASSPRLNTEAFF. Written as DNA, the CDR3 is TGTGCCAGCAGTCCTAGATTGAACACTGAAGCTTTCTTT.

The table lists this clone with a count of one. V gene TRBV12-3 or TRBV12-4 combines with J gene TRBJ2-1, with a possible D match to TRBD2 (6 bases). V was clipped by 7 bases and J by 9 bases, with 16 bases between them. The CDR3 length is 13 residues. The CDR3 loop reads CASTSVGRSEQFF. The CDR3 DNA sequence: TGTGCCAGCACCTCCGTGGGGAGGAGTGAGCAGTTCTTC.

The chain couples TRBV24-1 to TRBJ1-2; the D is unclear. CDR1 is KGHDR and CDR2 is SFDVKD in the germline V gene. The CDR3 is 12 amino acids. Trimming pared 10 bases from V and 0 bases from J, leaving 8 bases between. The CDR3 DNA sequence: TGTGCCACTCATTCCTCTAACTATGGCTACACCTTC. This codes for CATHSSNYGYTF.

The J gene is TRBJ1-4, the V gene TRBV7-2; D is perhaps TRBD1 (6 bases). CDR1 and CDR2 (germline): SGHTA, FQGNSA. CDR3 length: 16 residues. V was shortened by 5 bases and J by 8 bases, with 21 bases between the two germline ends. The CDR3 protein is CASSPERGAGQEKLFF. The CDR3 DNA sequence: TGTGCCAGCAGCCCCGAACGGGGGGCCGGTCAAGAAAAACTGTTTTTT.

V gene TRBV12-3 or TRBV12-4 combines with J gene TRBJ2-7; D might be TRBD2 (5 bases). Trimming took off 5 bases at V and 1 base at J, with 9 bases between the two ends. The CDR3 spans 13 residues. In DNA form, the CDR3 reads TGTGCCAGCAGTACCCGGGAATCCTACGAGCAGTACTTC. It encodes CASSTRESYEQYF.

The chain has TRBV28 and TRBJ1-2; D is possibly TRBD1 (5 bases). The CDR3 totals 13 residues. V was pared by 2 bases and J by 6 bases, with 10 bases between. CDR1 and CDR2 (germline): MDHEN, SYDVKM. CDR3 sequence reads: CASSLQGVHGYTF. CDR3 DNA sequence: TGTGCCAGCAGTTTACAAGGGGTCCATGGCTACACCTTC.

Concerning this clone itself: Within the sample, other DNA sequences also encode this same CDR3. This rearrangement joins TRBV6-5 to TRBJ1-2, with D perhaps TRBD1 (5 bases). The CDR3 is 13 residues long. With 6 bases removed from V and 1 base from J, the gap between germline ends came to 9 bases. Germline CDR1 is MNHEY and CDR2 is SVGAGI. CDR3 loop: CASRRDLNYGYTF. DNA for the CDR3: TGTGCCAGCAGACGGGACCTTAACTATGGCTACACCTTC.

The chain employs TRBV3-1 (or the pseudogene TRBV3-2) and TRBJ1-2; TRBD1 aligns across 7 bases. Germline trimming cut 6 bases from V and 5 bases from J; bases unmatched to any gene: 9. This CDR3 has 14 residues. Germline values: CDR1 LGHDT, CDR2 YNNKEL (reference sequence). In nucleotides, the CDR3 is TGTGCCAGCAGAGGGAGGGGGCAGGGATATGGCTACACCTTC. Protein: CASRGRGQGYGYTF.

V gene TRBV29-1 combines with J gene TRBJ1-3; D is unclear. Germline-derived CDR1 and CDR2 are SQVTM and ANQGSEA. The CDR3 length is 14 residues. Trimming left V 6 bases short and J 2 bases short, with 14 bases between. Written as DNA, the CDR3 is TGCAGCGTCGTCGACCACACCGCTGGAAACACCATATATTTT. It yields the protein CSVVDHTAGNTIYF.

The chain has TRBV19 and TRBJ1-4, with D possibly matching TRBD1 (6 bases). V lost 5 bases and J lost 1, with 14 bases in between. This CDR3 contains 16 residues. Germline V gene sequence: CDR1 LNHDA, CDR2 SQIVND (reference sequence). CDR3 nucleotides: TGTGCCAGTAGTTCACCCGGACAGTTAACTAATGAAAAACTGTTTTTT. Protein product: CASSSPGQLTNEKLFF.

The V gene is TRBV6-5, the J gene TRBJ1-1, with D possibly being TRBD1 (5 bases). In germline, CDR1 is MNHEY, CDR2 SVGAGI. This CDR3 contains 14 residues. V dropped 2 bases and J dropped 4 bases, with 11 bases sitting between them. CDR3 in DNA: TGTGCCAGCAGTTACGGGTCAGGGAGCACTGAAGCTTTCTTT. Amino acid sequence: CASSYGSGSTEAFF.

CDR3 residues: CASSLGVGDQPQHF. CDR3 DNA: TGTGCCAGCAGCTTGGGGGTCGGGGATCAGCCCCAGCATTTT. The chain carries TRBV5-5 and TRBJ1-5; D is ambiguous. There are 14 residues in the CDR3. Trimming pared 0 bases from V and 5 bases from J, leaving 9 bases between. Per the germline V gene, CDR1 is SGHKS and CDR2 is YYEKEE (reference sequence). Supplemented by reference TRBV5-5 and TRBJ1-5, the full variable domain reads DAGVTQSPTHLIKTRGQQVTLRCSPISGHKSVSWYQQVLGQGPQFIFQYYEKEERGRGNFPDRFSARQFPNYSSELNVNALLLGDSALYLCASSLGVGDQPQHFGDGTRLSIL.